The next 21 T cell receptor beta chains were all read from a single sample in a study of T-cell memory formation after mild COVID-19. TCRdb analysed the 5' RACE reads with MiXCR anew, one entry per CDR3 protein. The sample includes approximately 430,000 distinct CDR3 sequences, more than 20% of them seen just once. Sequencing input: PBMCs or a T cell subset sorted from them (not recorded which). These receptors came from an adult woman who had mild COVID-19 (a few samples of this study predate the infection). Cell type and time point are not known.

The rearrangement uses TRBV12-3 or TRBV12-4 and TRBJ2-5; D is possibly TRBD1 or TRBD2 (9 bases each). V shed 6 bases and J shed 7 bases, with 21 bases lying between them. The CDR3 totals 15 residues. Here the CDR3 reads CASSLAGQGAGTQYF. In DNA, the CDR3 is TGTGCCAGCAGCCTAGCGGGACAGGGCGCGGGGACCCAGTACTTC.

The chain uses TRBV11-2 and TRBJ1-1; no definite D call. This CDR3 region has 12 residues. V was pared by 5 bases and J by 6 bases, with 10 bases between. CDR1 and CDR2 (germline): SGHAT, FQNNGV. The CDR3 spells CASSPPGPEAFF. For the CDR3, the DNA is TGTGCCAGCAGCCCCCCTGGGCCTGAAGCTTTCTTT. Drawing the rest from reference TRBV11-2 and TRBJ1-1, the complete variable domain is EAGVAQSPRYKIIEKRQSVAFWCNPISGHATLYWYQQILGQGPKLLIQFQNNGVVDDSQLPKDRFSAERLKGVDSTLKIQPAKLEDSAVYLCASSPPGPEAFFGQGTRLTVV.

In this sample, this clonotype turned up a few times. The chain couples TRBV5-1 to TRBJ1-2, with no clear D. The CDR3 extends over 16 amino acids. Deletions cut 4 bases from V and 0 bases from J, with 16 bases between. Germline V CDR1 and CDR2: SGHRS, YFSETQ. CDR3 region: CASSADGRGANYGYTF. The CDR3 DNA is TGCGCCAGCAGCGCCGACGGACGGGGAGCTAACTATGGCTACACCTTC.

The chain couples TRBV5-1 to TRBJ2-3; 8 bases are a match to TRBD1. With V trimmed by 1 base and J by 0 bases, 4 bases remained unmatched. The CDR3 consists of 16 residues. Per germline, CDR1 SGHRS and CDR2 YFSETQ. In DNA, the CDR3 is TGCGCCAGCAGCTTGCTAGGACAGGGTAGCACAGATACGCAGTATTTT. It yields the protein CASSLLGQGSTDTQYF. Combining the CDR3 with reference TRBV5-1 and TRBJ2-3 gives the whole variable domain KAGVTQTPRYLIKTRGQQVTLSCSPISGHRSVSWYQQTPGQGLQFLFEYFSETQRNKGNFPGRFSGRQFSNSRSEMNVSTLELGDSALYLCASSLLGQGSTDTQYFGPGTRLTVL.

The chain uses TRBV27 and TRBJ2-1, with 8 positions matching TRBD1. Germline loops: CDR1 MNHEY, CDR2 SMNVEV (reference sequence). The CDR3 totals 13 residues. The CDR3, as DNA: TGTGCTACGGGCCCGAGACAGGGGAATGAGCAGTTCTTC. It specifies CATGPRQGNEQFF.

This clonotype turned up a few times. This chain links TRBV5-1 with TRBJ2-7; 7 bases fit TRBD1. CDR3 length: 15 amino acids. CDR1 SGHRS and CDR2 YFSETQ come from the germline V gene. After removal of 2 bases from V and 1 base from J, the junction contained 6 bases not matched to a gene. The CDR3 DNA sequence: TGCGCCAGCAGCTTACTACAGGGGAGTTCCTACGAGCAGTACTTC. This codes for CASSLLQGSSYEQYF.

The chain combines TRBV30 with TRBJ1-5, with a tentative D call TRBD1 (6 bases). The CDR3 has 13 amino acids. Looked up from germline, CDR1 is GTSNPN and CDR2 is SVGIG (reference sequence). V lost 2 bases and J lost 7, with 12 bases in between. CDR3 coding DNA: TGTGCCTGGAGTAAGGACAGAGGGCAGCCCCAGCATTTT. This sequence encodes CAWSKDRGQPQHF.

This clonotype was observed a few times. The chain joins TRBV24-1 to TRBJ2-3, with TRBD1 matching over 8 bases. The CDR3 is made up of 13 amino acids. Germline V gene sequence: CDR1 KGHDR, CDR2 SFDVKD. V shed 6 bases and J 4 bases; nucleotides not matched to a gene: 2. Here the CDR3 DNA reads TGTGCCACCAGTCCCAGGGGGCCAGATACGCAGTATTTT. Protein: CATSPRGPDTQYF.

This clonotype has only a few counts. The rearrangement uses TRBV7-2 and TRBJ2-3, with 12 bases matching TRBD2. The CDR3 length is 15 residues. The V gene end was trimmed by 0 bases and the J gene end by 5 bases; junction bases not matched to a gene: 0. The germline V gene has CDR1 SGHTA and CDR2 FQGNSA. The CDR3 DNA follows: TGTGCCAGCAGCTTAGCGGGACTAGCGGGAGATACGCAGTATTTT. Translated, it gives CASSLAGLAGDTQYF.

This chain links TRBV12-3 or TRBV12-4 with TRBJ1-6, with 8 nucleotides matching TRBD1. V shed 5 bases and J 7 bases; nucleotides not matched to a gene: 1. The CDR3 loop spans 13 amino acids. CDR3 sequence: CASSGTGNSPLHF. The CDR3 DNA follows: TGTGCCAGCAGTGGGACAGGAAATTCACCCCTCCACTTT.

The chain links TRBV24-1 to TRBJ2-3; 10 bases agree with TRBD1. V shed 3 bases and J 2 bases; nucleotides not matched to a gene: 7. The CDR3 spans 17 residues. Germline V CDR1 and CDR2: KGHDR, SFDVKD. The DNA of the CDR3 is TGTGCCACCAGTGATCCGGGGACAGGGGTGCTCACAGATACGCAGTATTTT. It encodes CATSDPGTGVLTDTQYF.

The chain couples TRBV7-9 to TRBJ2-3, with D unresolved. The CDR3 runs 13 residues. Trimming stripped 5 bases from V and 7 bases from J, with 13 bases between. The germline V gene has CDR1 SEHNR and CDR2 FQNEAQ (reference sequence). The CDR3, as DNA: TGTGCCAGCAGCAGAGAAGAAGGTCATACGCAGTATTTT. Its protein is CASSREEGHTQYF. The variable domain in full, with the rest retrieved from reference TRBV7-9 and TRBJ2-3, is DTGVSQNPRHKITKRGQNVTFRCDPISEHNRLYWYRQTLGQGPEFLTYFQNEAQLEKSRLLSDRFSAERPKGSFSTLEIQRTEQGDSAMYLCASSREEGHTQYFGPGTRLTVL.

Turning to this clonotype: The junction does not match germline at one end; this may be a read error. The genes are TRBV10-3 and TRBJ2-5, with 8 bases lining up with TRBD1. The CDR3 runs 13 residues. Germline assignment: CDR1 ENHRY and CDR2 SYGVKD. The CDR3 bases are TGTGCCATCAGTGTCGGGACAGGAGAGATCCAGTACTTC. It is translated as CAISVGTGEIQYF.

The rearrangement joins TRBV4-1 to TRBJ1-5; unclear D gene. This CDR3 has 15 residues. Germline values: CDR1 MGHRA, CDR2 YSYEKL. Between the trimmed V and J ends, which lost 1 base and 3 bases, there was a span of 10 bases. CDR3 residues: CASSQVGTDNQPQHF. Written as DNA, the CDR3 is TGCGCCAGCAGCCAAGTTGGCACAGACAATCAGCCCCAGCATTTT.

The CDR3 DNA reads TGCAGCGGCTGCCTCCGGGAGGACGAGCAGTACTTC. As protein: CSGCLREDEQYF. The chain joins TRBV29-1 to TRBJ2-7, with 7 nucleotides matching TRBD2. This CDR3 is built from 12 residues. Germline CDR1 and CDR2: SQVTM and ANQGSEA. V was pared by 7 bases and J by 5 bases, with 8 bases of the junction left unmatched.

This chain links TRBV24-1 with TRBJ1-2, with 8 nucleotides matching TRBD1. After removal of 2 bases from V and 6 bases from J, the junction contained 4 bases not matched to a gene. This CDR3 region has 14 residues. Germline values: CDR1 KGHDR, CDR2 SFDVKD. The CDR3 sequence is CATSDWRTGNGYTF. The CDR3 coding sequence is TGTGCCACCAGTGATTGGCGGACAGGGAATGGCTACACCTTC.

This clonotype was seen a handful of times. This chain connects TRBV15 to TRBJ2-3; 7 bases are shared with TRBD1. Germline CDR1 LNHNV, CDR2 YYDKDF (reference sequence). The CDR3 consists of 16 residues. The junction had 7 bases not matched to a gene; V was cut back by 3 bases and J by 1 base. The CDR3 region is CATSSWGTGGTDTQYF. CDR3 sequence (DNA): TGTGCCACCAGCAGTTGGGGAACAGGGGGCACAGATACGCAGTATTTT.

This chain joins TRBV20-1 and TRBJ1-5; D unclear. Germline lookup yields CDR1 DFQATT and CDR2 SNEGSKA (reference sequence). The CDR3 consists of 13 residues. Trimming took off 0 bases at V and 11 bases at J, with 14 bases between the two ends. The CDR3 loop is CSARDRARGSQHF. CDR3 in DNA: TGCAGTGCTAGAGACCGGGCCCGAGGGTCCCAGCATTTT.

The sample holds a few counts of this clonotype. J is TRBJ2-3 and V is TRBV9; D possibly corresponds to TRBD1 (5 bases). V gave up 3 bases and J gave up 0 bases, with 11 bases separating them. Per the germline V gene, CDR1 is SGDLS and CDR2 is YYNGEE. This CDR3 region has 15 residues. The CDR3 reads CASSAQGYSTDTQYF. The CDR3 nucleotides are TGTGCCAGCAGCGCGCAGGGTTATAGCACAGATACGCAGTATTTT.

This clonotype was observed a few times. The chain uses TRBV6-4 and TRBJ2-3, with a tentative D call TRBD2 (5 bases). V was pared by 0 bases and J by 6 bases, with 7 bases between. Germline CDR1 reads MRHNA; CDR2 reads SNTAGT. The CDR3 is 13 amino acids. CDR3 bases: TGTGCCAGCAGTGACTCGACTACCGATACGCAGTATTTT. Translated: CASSDSTTDTQYF.

This clonotype was counted ten times or more. The chain employs TRBV12-3 or TRBV12-4 and TRBJ1-1; D gene ambiguous. V was trimmed by 2 bases and J by 1 base, leaving 11 bases between them. The CDR3 runs to 15 residues. CDR3 sequence (DNA): TGTGCCAGCAGTTTACTGCGCCCGGGGAACACTGAAGCTTTCTTT. This encodes CASSLLRPGNTEAFF.